The 32 T cell receptor beta chains below come from one sample, sequenced in a study of blood T cell repertoires in COVID-19. The method was immunoSEQ multiplex PCR; TCRdb's version includes in-frame clones alone and lacks a portion of them. This table holds around 700,000 clones, 80% to 90% found once. The sample consisted of peripheral blood. These receptors all stem from a woman between 18 and 29 years old with acute or convalescent COVID-19.

The chain is built from TRBV2 and TRBJ1-2; no definite D call. This CDR3 contains 14 residues. With 2 bases removed from V and 3 bases from J, the gap between germline ends came to 10 bases. The V gene's germline CDR1 is SNHLY and CDR2 FYNNEI. This CDR3 reads CASSERVEYYGYTF. CDR3 sequence (DNA): TGTGCCAGCAGTGAACGGGTCGAATACTATGGCTACACCTTC.

J is TRBJ2-5 and V is TRBV5-1, with D unresolved. The germline V gene has CDR1 SGHRS and CDR2 YFSETQ. Trimming took off 4 bases at V and 10 bases at J, with 17 bases between the two ends. The CDR3 length is 13 residues. The CDR3 bases are TGCGCCAGCAGCCTTCTAGTCACCGCGGACCAGTACTTC. This gives the protein CASSLLVTADQYF.

This chain joins TRBV10-1 and TRBJ2-7; TRBD2 matches at 9 bases. CDR3 length: 15 amino acids. The germline V gene has CDR1 WNHNN and CDR2 SYGVQD (reference sequence). Trimming at V came to 4 bases and at J to 0 bases, leaving 4 bases not matched to a gene. The CDR3 DNA sequence: TGCGCCAGCAGTGTTAGACTAGCGGACTCCTACGAGCAGTACTTC. Amino acid sequence: CASSVRLADSYEQYF.

This chain joins TRBV28 and TRBJ1-4; D gene ambiguous. In germline, CDR1 is MDHEN, CDR2 SYDVKM. Trimming cost V 2 bases and J 7 bases, with 11 bases left between them. The CDR3 runs 14 residues. In DNA form, the CDR3 reads TGTGCCAGCAGTTTACCCGGGGAGGCTGAAAAACTGTTTTTT. This codes for CASSLPGEAEKLFF.

The chain employs TRBV5-5 and TRBJ2-5, with D perhaps TRBD1 (5 bases). The CDR3 is 14 amino acids. CDR1 and CDR2 (germline): SGHKS, YYEKEE (reference sequence). Trimming left V 0 bases short and J 5 bases short, with 11 bases between. This CDR3 is CASSLGQTRETQYF. In DNA form, the CDR3 reads TGTGCCAGCAGCTTGGGACAGACCCGTGAGACCCAGTACTTC.

This sequence joins TRBV7-2 and TRBJ2-2, with D maybe TRBD2 (6 bases). V shed 7 bases and J shed 0 bases, with 15 bases lying between them. The CDR3 is made up of 16 amino acids. Germline lookup yields CDR1 SGHTA and CDR2 FQGNSA. CDR3 DNA: TGTGCCAGCACCCCCCACGGGGGTTCGAACACCGGGGAGCTGTTTTTT. It yields the protein CASTPHGGSNTGELFF.

CDR3 in amino acids: CASSGDSSGNTIYF. The CDR3 nucleotides are TGTGCCAGCAGTGGGGACAGCTCTGGAAACACCATATATTTT. The chain has TRBV6-6 and TRBJ1-3; 7 bases are a match to TRBD1. Trimming removed 5 bases from V and 0 bases from J; junction bases left unmatched: 1. CDR1 and CDR2 (germline): MNHNY, SVGAGI (reference sequence). The CDR3 runs 14 residues.

This chain uses TRBV12-3 or TRBV12-4 with TRBJ1-2; no firm D call. This CDR3 is 12 amino acids long. Trimming left V 3 bases short and J 4 bases short, with 6 bases between. CDR3 region: CASSFGSYGYTF. CDR3 DNA: TGTGCCAGCAGTTTTGGCAGCTATGGCTACACCTTC.

The J gene is TRBJ1-6, the V gene TRBV7-8; possible D gene TRBD1, 6 bases. Per germline, CDR1 SGHVS and CDR2 FQNEAQ. Trimming took off 5 bases at V and 7 bases at J, with 15 bases between the two ends. The CDR3 is 15 amino acids. CDR3 in amino acids: CASSPLDRLNSPLHF. The DNA of the CDR3 is TGTGCCAGCAGCCCACTGGACAGACTGAATTCACCCCTCCACTTT.

The genes are TRBV6-5 and TRBJ1-5; weak D call: TRBD1 (5 bases). Deletions cut 2 bases from V and 5 bases from J, with 13 bases between. Germline-derived CDR1 and CDR2 are MNHEY and SVGAGI. The CDR3 contains 15 residues. CDR3 sequence reads: CASSYGQGGDQPQHF. For the CDR3, the DNA is TGTGCCAGCAGTTACGGTCAGGGAGGAGATCAGCCCCAGCATTTT.

This chain uses TRBV7-2 with TRBJ2-6, with 9 nucleotides matching TRBD2. The length of the CDR3 is 17 residues. With V trimmed by 5 bases and J by 1 base, 6 bases remained unmatched. Germline V gene sequence: CDR1 SGHTA, CDR2 FQGNSA. This CDR3 reads CASSPGLAGSGANVLTF. CDR3 DNA sequence: TGTGCCAGCAGCCCGGGACTAGCTGGGTCTGGGGCCAACGTCCTGACTTTC.

V is TRBV23-1 and J is TRBJ1-1; D might be TRBD1 (5 bases). TRBV23-1 is an ORF; its function is uncertain. This CDR3 spans 16 amino acids. With 0 bases removed from V and 5 bases from J, the gap between germline ends came to 16 bases. The CDR3 spells CASSQSFNRRGTEAFF. The DNA for the CDR3 is TGCGCCAGCAGTCAATCTTTTAACCGGCGGGGGACTGAAGCTTTCTTT.

This clone occurred once. The chain combines TRBV15 with TRBJ1-2, with TRBD1 identical over 9 bases. The CDR3 has 16 amino acids. Germline V lookup: CDR1 LNHNV, CDR2 YYDKDF (reference sequence). The V segment lost 1 base and the J segment 2 bases; nucleotides outside the gene matches: 5. The CDR3 region has the DNA TGTGCCACCAGCAGAGCCGGGACAGGGTTCAACTATGGCTACACCTTC. Amino acid sequence: CATSRAGTGFNYGYTF.

The chain employs TRBV25-1 and TRBJ1-6; 7 nucleotides align to TRBD1. The CDR3 spans 17 residues. Trimming took 8 bases from V and 2 from J; bases not matched to a gene: 12. Germline V CDR1 and CDR2: MGHDK, SYGVNS. CDR3 sequence reads: CASPPWAGGPYNSPLHF. The CDR3, as DNA: TGTGCCAGCCCGCCATGGGCAGGGGGACCCTATAATTCACCCCTCCACTTT.

Only a few counts were recorded for this clone. This chain links TRBV7-2 with TRBJ1-3, with D possibly being TRBD1 (6 bases). Germline V gives CDR1 SGHTA, CDR2 FQGNSA. The CDR3 runs to 17 residues. Trimming cost V 1 base and J 0 bases, with 13 bases left between them. The chain's CDR3 is CASSLVWGPYSGNTIYF. DNA for the CDR3: TGTGCCAGCAGCTTAGTCTGGGGGCCCTACTCTGGAAACACCATATATTTT.

The rearrangement joins TRBV7-3 to TRBJ2-1, with 9 bases aligning to TRBD1. The germline CDR1 and CDR2 sequences are SGHTA and FQGTGA. Trimming cost V 0 bases and J 10 bases; bases outside gene matches: 7. The CDR3 is made up of 15 amino acids. CDR3 amino acids: CASSLTVDRGGEQFF. In DNA, the CDR3 is TGTGCCAGCAGCTTAACGGTGGACAGGGGAGGAGAGCAGTTCTTC.

The rearrangement links TRBV11-2 to TRBJ1-2, with a weak D call TRBD1 (6 bases). V was pared by 5 bases and J by 2 bases, with 12 bases between. This CDR3 has 14 residues. CDR1 and CDR2 (germline): SGHAT, FQNNGV. CDR3 loop: CASSKGHSNYGYTF. The CDR3 region has the DNA TGTGCCAGCAGCAAGGGACATTCAAACTATGGCTACACCTTC.

The rearrangement links TRBV5-8 to TRBJ2-3, with 9 bases lining up with TRBD2. The CDR3 runs to 15 residues. Per germline, CDR1 SGHTS and CDR2 YDEGEE. V lost 5 bases to trimming and J lost 7 bases; unmatched junction nucleotides: 11. The CDR3 nucleotides read TGTGCCAGCAGGGCTATAGCGGGGGCGCCGAATACGCAGTATTTT. This sequence encodes CASRAIAGAPNTQYF. Full variable domain (outside the CDR3, taken from reference TRBV5-8 and TRBJ2-3): EAGVTQSPTHLIKTRGQQATLRCSPISGHTSVYWYQQALGLGLQFLLWYDEGEERNRGNFPPRFSGRQFPNYSSELNVNALELEDSALYLCASRAIAGAPNTQYFGPGTRLTVL.

This clone occurred once. The chain combines TRBV29-1 with TRBJ2-3; TRBD2 might be the D (6 bases). The V gene lost 3 bases and the J gene lost 4 bases, with 17 bases spanning the gap. Germline CDR1 and CDR2: SQVTM and ANQGSEA. The CDR3 is 15 amino acids. CDR3 coding DNA: TGCAGCGTTGACCGCGGACTCGGGGAGGCAGATACGCAGTATTTT. Residues: CSVDRGLGEADTQYF.

J is TRBJ1-1 and V is TRBV5-6; possible D gene TRBD1, 6 bases. Deletions cut 4 bases from V and 6 bases from J, with 19 bases between. Germline CDR1 reads SGHDT; CDR2 reads YYEEEE. The CDR3 length is 15 residues. The CDR3 DNA reads TGTGCCAGCAGCCGTCGGGGCCAGGGGTATGCTGAAGCTTTCTTT. This translates into CASSRRGQGYAEAFF.

The chain combines TRBV27 with TRBJ1-2; no clear D gene. Per germline, CDR1 MNHEY and CDR2 SMNVEV (reference sequence). V dropped 3 bases and J dropped 6 bases, with 11 bases sitting between them. The CDR3 is made up of 13 amino acids. CDR3 coding DNA: TGTGCCAGCAGTTTCCATGACTCGGATGGCTACACCTTC. Its protein product is CASSFHDSDGYTF.

The chain employs TRBV24-1 and TRBJ1-5; D unclear. V gave up 4 bases and J gave up 5 bases, with 8 bases separating them. The CDR3 spans 13 residues. Germline lookup yields CDR1 KGHDR and CDR2 SFDVKD. CDR3 amino acids: CATSEYSYQPQHF. CDR3 in DNA: TGTGCCACCAGTGAGTACAGCTATCAGCCCCAGCATTTT.

CDR3 sequence (DNA): TGCGCCAGCAGCCAAGAGGGGCGAGGTCCCTACGAGCAGTACTTC. Translated: CASSQEGRGPYEQYF. The chain couples TRBV4-1 to TRBJ2-7, with D tentatively TRBD1 (5 bases). The CDR3 is 15 amino acids. Germline V CDR1 and CDR2: MGHRA, YSYEKL. The V end was cut by 0 bases, the J end by 2 bases, with 11 bases between.

V and J are TRBV19 and TRBJ2-7; a weak D match, TRBD1 (5 bases). With 2 bases removed from V and 2 bases from J, the gap between germline ends came to 16 bases. Per the germline V gene, CDR1 is LNHDA and CDR2 is SQIVND (reference sequence). The CDR3 length is 16 residues. The CDR3 DNA sequence: TGTGCCAGTAGTATATGGGGCCGAATCGAACCCTACGAGCAGTACTTC. Translation gives CASSIWGRIEPYEQYF.

The chain combines TRBV7-3 with TRBJ1-1; 7 nucleotides match TRBD1. The CDR3 spans 14 residues. Per the germline V gene, CDR1 is SGHTA and CDR2 is FQGTGA. J was trimmed by 3 bases and V by 4 bases; bases with no gene match: 5. Written as DNA, the CDR3 is TGTGCCAGCAGCTATCAAACAGGGGACACTGAAGCTTTCTTT. Protein sequence: CASSYQTGDTEAFF.

This chain links TRBV7-6 with TRBJ2-7; a possible D gene is TRBD2 (6 bases). CDR3 length: 14 residues. V lost 5 bases to trimming and J lost 2 bases, with 13 bases between them. CDR1 is SGHVS, CDR2 FNYEAQ, per germline. As DNA, the CDR3 is TGTGCCAGCAGCCAGGGCGGGGCCCCCTACGAGCAGTACTTC. Its translation is CASSQGGAPYEQYF.

The V call is TRBV9, the J call TRBJ1-6; D may be TRBD1 (6 bases). This CDR3 region has 17 residues. The germline gives CDR1 SGDLS, CDR2 YYNGEE. V lost 2 bases and J lost 6, with 18 bases in between. CDR3 sequence (DNA): TGTGCCAGCAGCGTTAGTGGGGGCGGAACACCTAATTCACCCCTCCACTTT. Amino acid sequence: CASSVSGGGTPNSPLHF. The full variable domain, completed using reference TRBV9 and TRBJ1-6, is DSGVTQTPKHLITATGQRVTLRCSPRSGDLSVYWYQQSLDQGLQFLIQYYNGEERAKGNILERFSAQQFPDLHSELNLSSLELGDSALYFCASSVSGGGTPNSPLHFGNGTRLTVT.

V is TRBV10-3 and J is TRBJ2-7; tentatively, D is TRBD1 (5 bases). This CDR3 has 16 amino acids. V lost 1 base and J 5 bases, leaving 18 bases between the germline ends. The V gene's germline CDR1 is ENHRY and CDR2 SYGVKD. CDR3 residues: CAISEYRQTQRDEQYF. For the CDR3, the DNA is TGTGCCATCAGTGAGTATAGACAGACCCAAAGGGACGAGCAGTACTTC.

V usage is TRBV9 and J usage is TRBJ2-1; D is ambiguous. Germline CDR1 reads SGDLS; CDR2 reads YYNGEE. This CDR3 is built from 11 residues. V shed 0 bases and J shed 10 bases, with 5 bases lying between them. CDR3 sequence reads: CASSVGPEQFF. CDR3 coding DNA: TGTGCCAGCAGCGTAGGTCCAGAGCAGTTCTTC.

The V call is TRBV27, the J call TRBJ2-3, with 12 bases lining up with TRBD2. The ends lost 5 bases at V and 3 bases at J; junction bases unmatched: 9. Per germline, CDR1 MNHEY and CDR2 SMNVEV (reference sequence). This CDR3 region has 17 residues. The CDR3 DNA reads TGTGCCAGCAGTCCCACCGGACTAGCGGGGCCAACAGATACGCAGTATTTT. This gives the protein CASSPTGLAGPTDTQYF.

In its sample, this clone was seen once. J is TRBJ1-2 and V is TRBV5-5; TRBD1 matches at 8 bases. CDR1 and CDR2 (germline): SGHKS, YYEKEE (reference sequence). J lost 7 bases, V lost 4 bases, and 6 bases had no gene match. CDR3 size: 13 residues. The CDR3 nucleotides are TGTGCCAGCAGCCTTGGACAGGGAACTGGCTACACCTTC. It codes for CASSLGQGTGYTF.

The chain combines TRBV30 with TRBJ1-5; D is ambiguous. Germline-derived CDR1 and CDR2 are GTSNPN and SVGIG (reference sequence). Trimming cost V 2 bases and J 3 bases, with 8 bases left between them. CDR3 size: 13 residues. The DNA of the CDR3 is TGTGCCTGGAGTCCACACCTCAATCAGCCCCAGCATTTT. Amino acids: CAWSPHLNQPQHF.